The rows below give T cell receptor beta chains drawn from one sample of a study of T cells in Graves' hyperthyroidism and ophthalmopathy. TCRdb used MiXCR to reprocess the multiplex PCR reads, holding one entry per CDR3 protein. The sample holds about 580,000 distinct CDR3 sequences, around 14% seen once. Material: blood. The receptors were sampled from a woman younger than 45 with Graves' hyperthyroidism that later progressed to Graves' ophthalmopathy. Each CDR3 is given with its conserved first and last residue.

cdr3_aa: CASSTTGETDEQYF; j_call: TRBJ2-7; v_call: TRBV6-1
cdr3_aa: CASSLQRIGADTQYF; j_call: TRBJ2-3; v_call: TRBV5-5
cdr3_aa: CASSLRSGTAAGQPQHF; j_call: TRBJ1-5; v_call: TRBV6-1
cdr3_aa: CATSDLHPAGETQYF; j_call: TRBJ2-5; v_call: TRBV24-1
cdr3_aa: CASSKWGDRANTEAFF; j_call: TRBJ1-1; v_call: TRBV12-3/TRBV12-4
cdr3_aa: CAWSVQGGETQFF; j_call: NA; v_call: TRBV30
cdr3_aa: CASSAQGNGGYTF; j_call: TRBJ1-2; v_call: TRBV7-9
cdr3_aa: CASSLYVLEGTDTQYF; j_call: TRBJ2-3; v_call: TRBV12-3/TRBV12-4
cdr3_aa: CATSDFRGTNEQFF; j_call: TRBJ2-1; v_call: TRBV24-1
cdr3_aa: CASSYVSGNIGGTNNEQFF; j_call: TRBJ2-1; v_call: TRBV6-2/TRBV6-3
cdr3_aa: CASSLIGLAGDGETQYF; j_call: TRBJ2-5; v_call: TRBV27
cdr3_aa: CASGAGLAGYEQYF; j_call: TRBJ2-7; v_call: TRBV2
cdr3_aa: CASSLFDIGEKLFF; j_call: TRBJ1-4; v_call: TRBV11-2
cdr3_aa: CASSRQGAKEAFF; j_call: TRBJ1-1; v_call: TRBV28
cdr3_aa: CASRGSPLHF; j_call: TRBJ1-6; v_call: TRBV2
cdr3_aa: CAWRVGTGGLSDLAYF; j_call: TRBJ2-7; v_call: TRBV30
cdr3_aa: CASSLDTDRGRGAFF; j_call: TRBJ1-1; v_call: TRBV7-2
cdr3_aa: CASSQALRGLFPEAFF; j_call: TRBJ1-1; v_call: TRBV3-1
cdr3_aa: CASSLEGVTNEKLFF; j_call: TRBJ1-4; v_call: TRBV11-2
cdr3_aa: CASSSGNDYGYTF; j_call: TRBJ1-2; v_call: TRBV7-2
cdr3_aa: CASSPTSGPETQYF; j_call: TRBJ2-5; v_call: TRBV3-1
cdr3_aa: CASSPPIRTSGLPYRGTGELFF; j_call: TRBJ2-2; v_call: TRBV28